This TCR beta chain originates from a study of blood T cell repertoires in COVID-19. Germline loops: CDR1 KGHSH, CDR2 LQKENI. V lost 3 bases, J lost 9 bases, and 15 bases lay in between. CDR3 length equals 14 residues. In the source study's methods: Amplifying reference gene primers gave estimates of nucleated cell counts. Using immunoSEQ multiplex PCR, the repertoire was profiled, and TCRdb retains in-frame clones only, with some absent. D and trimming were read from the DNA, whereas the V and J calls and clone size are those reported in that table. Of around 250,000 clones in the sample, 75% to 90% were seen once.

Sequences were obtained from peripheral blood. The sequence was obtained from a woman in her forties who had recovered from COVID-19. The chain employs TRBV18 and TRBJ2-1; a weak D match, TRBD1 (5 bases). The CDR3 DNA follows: TGTGCCAGCTCACCGACAGTGTCGTCGGGTGAGCAGTTCTTC. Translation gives CASSPTVSSGEQFF.